These 14 T cell receptor beta chains were all obtained from the same sample, sequenced in a study of blood T cell repertoires in COVID-19. Here immunoSEQ multiplex PCR was the method, and the copy in TCRdb shows in-frame clones only, minus some. The data show roughly 70,000 clones, approximately 89% seen once. The sample consisted of peripheral blood. Every receptor here comes from a woman aged 70-85 years with acute or convalescent COVID-19.

The chain employs TRBV7-3 and TRBJ2-5; 7 positions match TRBD2. Germline lookup yields CDR1 SGHTA and CDR2 FQGTGA. V was pared by 2 bases and J by 4 bases, with 7 bases of the junction left unmatched. The CDR3 has 15 residues. CDR3 sequence reads: CASSLVGGGRETQYF. CDR3 DNA sequence: TGTGCCAGCAGCTTAGTCGGCGGGGGAAGAGAGACCCAGTACTTC.

The genes are TRBV30 and TRBJ2-3; maybe TRBD2 (5 bases). This CDR3 comprises 15 residues. Trimming pared 2 bases from V and 0 bases from J, leaving 12 bases between. Per germline, CDR1 GTSNPN and CDR2 SVGIG (reference sequence). CDR3 loop: CAWSSGGTSTDTQYF. In nucleotides, the CDR3 is TGTGCCTGGAGTAGCGGCGGAACTAGCACAGATACGCAGTATTTT.

This chain links TRBV9 with TRBJ2-2, with D perhaps matching TRBD1 (6 bases). From germline, CDR1 is SGDLS and CDR2 YYNGEE. V lost 5 bases and J 4 bases, leaving 18 bases between the germline ends. CDR3 length: 16 amino acids. The CDR3 loop reads CASSQQGLGVTGELFF. CDR3 DNA: TGTGCCAGCAGTCAACAGGGATTGGGGGTCACCGGGGAGCTGTTTTTT.

CDR3 sequence (DNA): TGTGCCAGCAGCCCGACGGGGACTAACACCGGGGAGCTGTTTTTT. Its translation: CASSPTGTNTGELFF. The rearrangement uses TRBV7-6 and TRBJ2-2; possible D gene TRBD2, 6 bases. Germline assignment: CDR1 SGHVS and CDR2 FNYEAQ. V lost 5 bases and J lost 2, with 12 bases in between. This CDR3 has 15 amino acids. Looking up the rest from reference TRBV7-6 and TRBJ2-2 gives the full variable domain: GAGVSQSPRYKVTKRGQDVALRCDPISGHVSLYWYRQALGQGPEFLTYFNYEAQQDKSGLPNDRFSAERPEGSISTLTIQRTEQRDSAMYRCASSPTGTNTGELFFGEGSRLTVL.

This clone was seen only once. This sequence joins TRBV9 and TRBJ2-5, with D maybe TRBD2 (6 bases). This CDR3 is 13 amino acids long. The V gene's germline CDR1 is SGDLS and CDR2 YYNGEE. Trimming pared 3 bases from V and 3 bases from J, leaving 9 bases between. The CDR3 spells CASSGEREETQYF. In DNA, the CDR3 is TGTGCCAGCAGCGGGGAGCGGGAAGAGACCCAGTACTTC.

In the case of this clone: In the same sample, other DNA sequences code for this CDR3. The J gene is TRBJ1-3, the V gene TRBV18, with TRBD1 as a possible D gene (5 bases). Per germline, CDR1 KGHSH and CDR2 LQKENI. The V end lost 3 bases, the J end lost 0 bases, and 6 bases lay between the germline ends. CDR3 length: 14 residues. CDR3 residues: CASSPGASGNTIYF. The CDR3 nucleotides are TGTGCCAGCTCACCTGGGGCCTCTGGAAACACCATATATTTT.

This chain connects TRBV5-1 to TRBJ2-6; TRBD2 might be the D (5 bases). Germline-derived CDR1 and CDR2 are SGHRS and YFSETQ. This CDR3 has 16 amino acids. V gave up 0 bases and J gave up 4 bases, with 11 bases separating them. The DNA of the CDR3 is TGCGCCAGCAGCTTGGGATCGACGGGAGGGGCCAACGTCCTGACTTTC. This encodes CASSLGSTGGANVLTF. Complete variable domain (other parts from reference TRBV5-1 and TRBJ2-6): KAGVTQTPRYLIKTRGQQVTLSCSPISGHRSVSWYQQTPGQGLQFLFEYFSETQRNKGNFPGRFSGRQFSNSRSEMNVSTLELGDSALYLCASSLGSTGGANVLTFGAGSRLTVL.

The V and J genes are TRBV5-1 and TRBJ1-2; 8 nucleotides align to TRBD1. The CDR3 is 14 residues long. CDR1 and CDR2 (germline): SGHRS, YFSETQ. V lost 0 bases, J lost 8 bases, and 6 bases stayed unmatched. CDR3 nucleotide sequence: TGCGCCAGCAGCTTGGTCGGGACAGGTGAGGGCTACACCTTC. Protein sequence: CASSLVGTGEGYTF.

The CDR3 region is CASSLVYSKNEKLFF. The CDR3 nucleotides are TGTGCCAGCAGCTTAGTGTACAGTAAAAATGAAAAACTGTTTTTT. The genes are TRBV11-2 and TRBJ1-4; D gene ambiguous. This CDR3 has 15 amino acids. From germline, CDR1 is SGHAT and CDR2 FQNNGV. Trimming stripped 1 base from V and 5 bases from J, with 11 bases between.

The V gene is TRBV28, the J gene TRBJ1-1, with D hard to call. Deletions cut 6 bases from V and 3 bases from J, with 11 bases between. Germline assignment: CDR1 MDHEN and CDR2 SYDVKM. The CDR3 loop spans 13 amino acids. The CDR3 DNA reads TGTGCCAGCAGCCCCGGTACGCACACTGAAGCTTTCTTT. It translates to CASSPGTHTEAFF. Complete variable domain (other parts from reference TRBV28 and TRBJ1-1): DVKVTQSSRYLVKRTGEKVFLECVQDMDHENMFWYRQDPGLGLRLIYFSYDVKMKEKGDIPEGYSVSREKKERFSLILESASTNQTSMYLCASSPGTHTEAFFGQGTRLTVV.

The chain recombines TRBV20-1 with TRBJ2-3; no firm D call. Trimming left V 4 bases short and J 2 bases short, with 4 bases between. Germline CDR1 is DFQATT and CDR2 is SNEGSKA (reference sequence). The CDR3 has 11 residues. The CDR3 protein is CSATNTDTQYF. In DNA form, the CDR3 reads TGCAGTGCTACAAACACAGATACGCAGTATTTT.

This chain joins TRBV5-1 and TRBJ2-6, with D unclear. Germline values: CDR1 SGHRS, CDR2 YFSETQ. The CDR3 is made up of 15 amino acids. The V end lost 1 base, the J end lost 0 bases, and 5 bases lay between the germline ends. CDR3 coding DNA: TGCGCCAGCAGCTTGTTGCGCTCTGGGGCCAACGTCCTGACTTTC. This codes for CASSLLRSGANVLTF.

This clone has just one count. The chain uses TRBV5-1 and TRBJ2-2, with TRBD1 identical over 11 bases. Trimming at V came to 4 bases and at J to 3 bases, leaving 2 bases not matched to a gene. The CDR3 sequence is 15 residues long. Germline V gives CDR1 SGHRS, CDR2 YFSETQ. The CDR3 here is CASSLGQGDTGELFF. CDR3 DNA sequence: TGCGCCAGCAGCCTGGGACAGGGGGACACCGGGGAGCTGTTTTTT.

V usage is TRBV19 and J usage is TRBJ2-3; D gene unclear. The CDR3 is 15 residues long. The germline V and J ends were trimmed by 1 base and 4 bases, with 12 bases remaining between them. Germline V gene lookup returns CDR1 LNHDA and CDR2 SQIVND (reference sequence). In DNA, the CDR3 is TGTGCCAGTAGTATAGGTGACATACTGGCAGATACGCAGTATTTT. This encodes CASSIGDILADTQYF.